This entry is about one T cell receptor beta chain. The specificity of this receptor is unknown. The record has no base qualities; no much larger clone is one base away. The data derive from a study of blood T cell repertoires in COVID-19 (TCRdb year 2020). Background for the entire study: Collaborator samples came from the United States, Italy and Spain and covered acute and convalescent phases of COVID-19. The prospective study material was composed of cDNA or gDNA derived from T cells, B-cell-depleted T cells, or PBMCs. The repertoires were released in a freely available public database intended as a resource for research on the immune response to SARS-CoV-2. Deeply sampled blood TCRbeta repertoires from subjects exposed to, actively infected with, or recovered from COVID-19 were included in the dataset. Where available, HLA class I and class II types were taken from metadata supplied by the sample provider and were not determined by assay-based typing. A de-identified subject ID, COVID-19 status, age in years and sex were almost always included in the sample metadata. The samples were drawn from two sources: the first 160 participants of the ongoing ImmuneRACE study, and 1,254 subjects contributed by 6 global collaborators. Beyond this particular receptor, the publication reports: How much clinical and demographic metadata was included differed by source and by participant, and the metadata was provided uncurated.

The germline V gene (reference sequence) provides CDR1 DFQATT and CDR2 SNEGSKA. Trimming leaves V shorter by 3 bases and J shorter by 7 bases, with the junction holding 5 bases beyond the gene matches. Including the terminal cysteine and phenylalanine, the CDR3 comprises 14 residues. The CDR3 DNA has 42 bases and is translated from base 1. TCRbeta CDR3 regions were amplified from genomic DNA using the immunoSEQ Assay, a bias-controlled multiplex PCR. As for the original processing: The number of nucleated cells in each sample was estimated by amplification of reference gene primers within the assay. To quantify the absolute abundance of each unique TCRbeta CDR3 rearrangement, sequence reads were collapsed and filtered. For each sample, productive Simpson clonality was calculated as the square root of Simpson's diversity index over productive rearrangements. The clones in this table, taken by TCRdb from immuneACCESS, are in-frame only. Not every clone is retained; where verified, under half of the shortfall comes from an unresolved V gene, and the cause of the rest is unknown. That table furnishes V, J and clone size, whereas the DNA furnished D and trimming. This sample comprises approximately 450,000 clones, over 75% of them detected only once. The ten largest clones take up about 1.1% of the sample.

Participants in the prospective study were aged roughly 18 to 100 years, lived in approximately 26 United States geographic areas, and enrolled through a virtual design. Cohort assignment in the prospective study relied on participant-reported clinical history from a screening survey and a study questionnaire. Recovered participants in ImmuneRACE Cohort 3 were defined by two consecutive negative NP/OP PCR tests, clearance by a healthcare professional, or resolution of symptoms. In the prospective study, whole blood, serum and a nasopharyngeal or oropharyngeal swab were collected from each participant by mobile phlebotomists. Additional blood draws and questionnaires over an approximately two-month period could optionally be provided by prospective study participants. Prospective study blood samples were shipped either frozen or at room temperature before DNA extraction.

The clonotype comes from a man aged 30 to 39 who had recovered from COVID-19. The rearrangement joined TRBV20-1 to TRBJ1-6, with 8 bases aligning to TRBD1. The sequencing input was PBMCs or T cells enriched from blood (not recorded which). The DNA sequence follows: TGCAGTGCTAGTGCCAGGGGGCGGAATTCACCCCTCCACTTT. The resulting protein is CSASARGRNSPLHF.